This is a list of T cell receptor beta chains from one sample in a study of T cells in localized non-small cell lung cancer. Here immunoSEQ multiplex PCR was the method, and the copy in TCRdb shows in-frame clones only, minus some. The sample has 2,000 to 2,500 clones; roughly 22% are singletons. This specimen consisted of lung tumor tissue, obtained before any cancer treatment. These receptors all stem from a man aged 35 to 69 with stage II lung adenocarcinoma. The CDR3 runs from the conserved cysteine through the conserved F or W. A D gene is named only where the DNA matches it firmly. Not all rows give a size; the values are once, few, many and, for expanded clones, a class.

v_gene: TRBV30
abundance: -
j_gene: TRBJ2-3
d_gene: -
CDR3aa: CAWSMTPGEDTQYF
CDR3nt: TGTGCCTGGAGTATGACTCCAGGGGAAGATACGCAGTATTTT

v_gene: TRBV4-1
abundance: large
j_gene: TRBJ1-6
d_gene: -
CDR3aa: CASSQESAVGRSPLHF
CDR3nt: TGCGCCAGCAGCCAAGAATCGGCAGTAGGAAGGTCACCCCTCCACTTT

v_gene: TRBV11-3
abundance: medium-sized
j_gene: TRBJ1-1
d_gene: -
CDR3aa: CASSPTSGGRRTEAFF
CDR3nt: TGTGCCAGCAGCCCCACCTCCGGGGGGAGGAGGACTGAAGCTTTCTTT

v_gene: TRBV16
abundance: few
j_gene: TRBJ1-5
d_gene: -
CDR3aa: CASSPTGGLFQPQHF
CDR3nt: TGTGCCAGCAGCCCAACGGGGGGGCTCTTTCAGCCCCAGCATTTT

v_gene: TRBV29-1
abundance: -
j_gene: TRBJ2-1
d_gene: TRBD1
CDR3aa: CSVTGGDAYNEQFF
CDR3nt: TGCAGCGTAACAGGGGGTGATGCCTACAATGAGCAGTTCTTC

v_gene: TRBV28
abundance: -
j_gene: TRBJ2-2
d_gene: -
CDR3aa: CASSTQGLGTGELFF
CDR3nt: TGTGCCAGCAGCACTCAGGGGTTAGGCACCGGGGAGCTGTTTTTT

v_gene: TRBV5-1
abundance: -
j_gene: TRBJ2-1
d_gene: -
CDR3aa: CASSLAVGVGIYNEQFF
CDR3nt: TGCGCCAGCAGCTTGGCAGTAGGGGTTGGAATTTACAATGAGCAGTTCTTC

v_gene: TRBV11-3
abundance: -
j_gene: TRBJ2-1
d_gene: -
CDR3aa: CASSPPGAGSSYNEQFF
CDR3nt: TGTGCCAGCAGCCCACCCGGGGCGGGAAGCTCCTACAATGAGCAGTTCTTC

v_gene: TRBV9
abundance: -
j_gene: TRBJ1-1
d_gene: -
CDR3aa: CASSVEGHTEAFF
CDR3nt: TGTGCCAGCAGCGTAGAAGGTCACACTGAAGCTTTCTTT

v_gene: TRBV11-3
abundance: -
j_gene: TRBJ2-2
d_gene: -
CDR3aa: CASSLAGAMNTGELFF
CDR3nt: TGTGCCAGCAGCTTGGCGGGGGCGATGAACACCGGGGAGCTGTTTTTT

v_gene: TRBV27
abundance: few
j_gene: TRBJ2-2
d_gene: TRBD2
CDR3aa: CASRTLYPGLAGQSGELFF
CDR3nt: TGTGCCAGCAGAACCCTTTATCCGGGACTAGCGGGACAGTCCGGGGAGCTGTTTTTT

v_gene: TRBV18
abundance: few
j_gene: TRBJ1-1
d_gene: -
CDR3aa: CASSPGGASTEAFF
CDR3nt: TGTGCCAGCTCACCGGGGGGCGCATCCACTGAAGCTTTCTTT

v_gene: TRBV12-5
abundance: few
j_gene: TRBJ2-1
d_gene: TRBD2
CDR3aa: CASGLGGSSYNEQFF
CDR3nt: TGTGCTAGTGGTTTGGGCGGGAGCTCCTACAATGAGCAGTTCTTC

v_gene: TRBV6-1
abundance: medium-sized
j_gene: TRBJ1-2
d_gene: -
CDR3aa: CASSEALPPRDYGYTF
CDR3nt: TGTGCCAGCAGTGAAGCGCTACCTCCCAGGGACTATGGCTACACCTTC

v_gene: TRBV11-3
abundance: -
j_gene: TRBJ2-2
d_gene: -
CDR3aa: CASSADSYTGELFF
CDR3nt: TGTGCCAGCAGCGCCGACAGTTATACCGGGGAGCTGTTTTTT

v_gene: TRBV11-3
abundance: few
j_gene: TRBJ2-7
d_gene: TRBD1
CDR3aa: CASSPGQGVYEQYF
CDR3nt: TGTGCCAGCAGCCCGGGACAGGGGGTTTACGAGCAGTACTTC

v_gene: TRBV30
abundance: -
j_gene: TRBJ1-2
d_gene: TRBD1
CDR3aa: CAWSVLTGQVPTF
CDR3nt: TGTGCCTGGAGTGTACTTACGGGACAGGTTCCTACCTTC

v_gene: TRBV11-3
abundance: few
j_gene: TRBJ1-1
d_gene: -
CDR3aa: CASSLGWSGTGTEAFF
CDR3nt: TGTGCCAGCAGCTTGGGTTGGTCAGGGACGGGAACTGAAGCTTTCTTT

v_gene: TRBV11-3
abundance: few
j_gene: TRBJ2-7
d_gene: -
CDR3aa: CASSLLASTFYEQYF
CDR3nt: TGTGCCAGCAGCTTACTAGCGTCCACTTTCTACGAGCAGTACTTC

v_gene: TRBV6-8
abundance: -
j_gene: TRBJ2-5
d_gene: TRBD2
CDR3aa: CASSGTSAPETQYF
CDR3nt: TGTGCCAGCAGTGGTACTAGCGCCCCAGAGACCCAGTACTTC

v_gene: TRBV19
abundance: -
j_gene: TRBJ1-1
d_gene: -
CDR3aa: CASSRTQVTEAFF
CDR3nt: TGTGCCAGCAGCAGAACCCAGGTGACTGAAGCTTTCTTT

v_gene: TRBV11-3
abundance: few
j_gene: TRBJ1-1
d_gene: -
CDR3aa: CASSIRGSWGRTEAFF
CDR3nt: TGTGCCAGCAGCATCCGTGGGTCTTGGGGTAGGACTGAAGCTTTCTTT

v_gene: TRBV11-3
abundance: few
j_gene: TRBJ2-7
d_gene: -
CDR3aa: CASSLGATSYEQYF
CDR3nt: TGTGCCAGCAGCTTAGGGGCCACCTCCTACGAGCAGTACTTC

v_gene: TRBV29-1
abundance: few
j_gene: TRBJ2-4
d_gene: -
CDR3aa: CSVEDPGAKNIQYF
CDR3nt: TGCAGCGTTGAAGACCCCGGAGCCAAAAACATTCAGTACTTC

v_gene: TRBV19
abundance: -
j_gene: TRBJ2-7
d_gene: -
CDR3aa: CASSGRLTYEQYF
CDR3nt: TGTGCCAGTAGTGGAAGGCTGACCTACGAGCAGTACTTC

v_gene: TRBV30
abundance: -
j_gene: TRBJ1-2
d_gene: TRBD1
CDR3aa: CAWSLTGSDGYTF
CDR3nt: TGTGCCTGGAGTTTGACAGGGAGTGATGGCTACACCTTC

v_gene: TRBV19
abundance: -
j_gene: TRBJ2-4
d_gene: -
CDR3aa: CASKKAGAKNIQYF
CDR3nt: TGTGCCAGTAAAAAGGCTGGAGCCAAAAACATTCAGTACTTC

v_gene: TRBV18
abundance: -
j_gene: TRBJ2-3
d_gene: -
CDR3aa: CASSLQSTDTQYF
CDR3nt: TGTGCCAGCTCCCTGCAGTCCACAGATACGCAGTATTTT

v_gene: TRBV5-1
abundance: -
j_gene: TRBJ1-1
d_gene: -
CDR3aa: CASSLGAEGTEAFF
CDR3nt: TGCGCCAGCAGCTTGGGGGCGGAAGGCACTGAAGCTTTCTTT

v_gene: TRBV30
abundance: few
j_gene: TRBJ2-6
d_gene: TRBD2
CDR3aa: CAWGLAGSGANVLTF
CDR3nt: TGTGCCTGGGGACTAGCGGGCTCTGGGGCCAACGTCCTGACTTTC

v_gene: TRBV6-8
abundance: -
j_gene: TRBJ1-1
d_gene: -
CDR3aa: CASSYLPQGAEAFF
CDR3nt: TGTGCCAGCAGTTACTTGCCTCAGGGAGCTGAAGCTTTCTTT

v_gene: TRBV9
abundance: -
j_gene: TRBJ2-1
d_gene: -
CDR3aa: CASGRDIFNEQFF
CDR3nt: TGTGCCAGCGGGAGAGACATTTTCAATGAGCAGTTCTTC

v_gene: TRBV11-3
abundance: few
j_gene: TRBJ2-3
d_gene: -
CDR3aa: CASSLGFEADTQYF
CDR3nt: TGTGCCAGCAGCTTAGGGTTTGAAGCAGATACGCAGTATTTT

v_gene: TRBV6-8
abundance: few
j_gene: TRBJ2-5
d_gene: -
CDR3aa: CASSRQTERETQYF
CDR3nt: TGTGCCAGCAGTAGACAGACCGAAAGAGAGACCCAGTACTTC

v_gene: TRBV5-1
abundance: -
j_gene: TRBJ2-4
d_gene: -
CDR3aa: CASSLGSPARNIQYF
CDR3nt: TGCGCCAGCAGCTTGGGCTCCCCGGCCCGGAACATTCAGTACTTC

v_gene: TRBV11-3
abundance: few
j_gene: TRBJ2-7
d_gene: -
CDR3aa: CASSLGVSIYEQYF
CDR3nt: TGTGCCAGCAGCTTAGGAGTATCCATTTACGAGCAGTACTTC

v_gene: TRBV28
abundance: few
j_gene: TRBJ1-1
d_gene: -
CDR3aa: CASSLRTQNTEAFF
CDR3nt: TGTGCCAGCAGTTTACGGACACAGAACACTGAAGCTTTCTTT

v_gene: TRBV6-8
abundance: -
j_gene: TRBJ1-4
d_gene: -
CDR3aa: CAISQGGEKLFF
CDR3nt: TGTGCCATCAGTCAGGGAGGAGAAAAACTGTTTTTT

v_gene: TRBV6-8
abundance: large
j_gene: TRBJ1-2
d_gene: -
CDR3aa: CASTHTYDLYGYTF
CDR3nt: TGTGCCAGCACCCACACGTATGATCTCTATGGCTACACCTTC

v_gene: TRBV14
abundance: -
j_gene: TRBJ1-1
d_gene: -
CDR3aa: CASSPFNTEAFF
CDR3nt: TGTGCCAGCAGCCCCTTCAACACTGAAGCTTTCTTT

v_gene: TRBV5-1
abundance: -
j_gene: TRBJ2-5
d_gene: TRBD2
CDR3aa: CASSFSGGGQETQYF
CDR3nt: TGCGCCAGCAGCTTTAGTGGCGGGGGCCAAGAGACCCAGTACTTC

v_gene: TRBV19
abundance: once
j_gene: TRBJ2-1
d_gene: -
CDR3aa: CASSIVASDNEQFF
CDR3nt: TGTGCCAGTAGTATAGTGGCCAGCGATAATGAGCAGTTCTTC

v_gene: TRBV5-1
abundance: -
j_gene: TRBJ2-1
d_gene: TRBD1
CDR3aa: CASSPGQGVPPVSQFF
CDR3nt: TGCGCCAGCAGCCCGGGACAGGGGGTACCTCCGGTAAGCCAGTTCTTC

v_gene: TRBV11-3
abundance: medium-sized
j_gene: TRBJ2-2
d_gene: TRBD2
CDR3aa: CASSLGLASNTGELFF
CDR3nt: TGTGCCAGCAGCCTCGGACTAGCCTCGAACACCGGGGAGCTGTTTTTT

v_gene: TRBV30
abundance: medium-sized
j_gene: TRBJ1-2
d_gene: -
CDR3aa: CAWSSQGSQLYTF
CDR3nt: TGTGCCTGGAGTAGTCAGGGTAGTCAACTCTACACCTTC

v_gene: TRBV11-3
abundance: large
j_gene: TRBJ1-2
d_gene: -
CDR3aa: CASSLVGGQLNYGYTF
CDR3nt: TGTGCCAGCAGCTTAGTTGGTGGACAGCTGAACTATGGCTACACCTTC

v_gene: TRBV6-8
abundance: -
j_gene: TRBJ1-1
d_gene: -
CDR3aa: CASRRRGGTEAFF
CDR3nt: TGTGCCAGCAGACGTAGGGGGGGCACTGAAGCTTTCTTT

v_gene: TRBV1
abundance: -
j_gene: TRBJ1-5
d_gene: -
CDR3aa: CASSQETGGGQPQHF
CDR3nt: TGCGCCAGCAGCCAGGAGACAGGCGGCGGTCAGCCCCAGCATTTT

v_gene: TRBV25-1
abundance: -
j_gene: TRBJ1-2
d_gene: TRBD1
CDR3aa: CASSALGQGAYGYTF
CDR3nt: TGTGCCAGCAGTGCCCTTGGACAGGGGGCGTATGGCTACACCTTC

v_gene: TRBV10-3
abundance: few
j_gene: TRBJ1-2
d_gene: -
CDR3aa: CASGVLGQLANYGYTF
CDR3nt: TGTGCCAGCGGGGTGCTCGGACAGCTAGCTAACTATGGCTACACCTTC

v_gene: TRBV6-8
abundance: few
j_gene: TRBJ1-4
d_gene: -
CDR3aa: CASSRSPGAKEKLFF
CDR3nt: TGTGCCAGCAGTCGGTCCCCTGGTGCCAAGGAAAAACTGTTTTTT